Below, 5 T cell receptor beta chains from the same sample are listed, as sequenced in a study of T cell responses to AZD1222 COVID-19 vaccine. Produced via immunoSEQ multiplex PCR; TCRdb's table is partial and in-frame only. Among roughly 70,000 clones, 75% to 85% were seen once, and the ten largest hold over 13%. Sequenced material: peripheral blood, taken 28 days after the second AZD1222 dose. All receptors come from an adult who received the AZD1222 COVID-19 vaccine.

The rearrangement links TRBV28 to TRBJ2-2, with D possibly TRBD1 on 5 matching bases. Trimming cost V 5 bases and J 7 bases, with 14 bases left between them. This CDR3 has 14 amino acids. CDR1 and CDR2 (germline): MDHEN, SYDVKM. The chain's CDR3 is CASSGRERGGELFF. The DNA for the CDR3 is TGTGCCAGCAGTGGCAGGGAAAGGGGCGGGGAGCTGTTTTTT.

This clone has more than one count but fewer than ten. V is TRBV7-9 and J is TRBJ1-2; weak D call: TRBD1 (6 bases). Germline lookup yields CDR1 SEHNR and CDR2 FQNEAQ (reference sequence). V dropped 4 bases and J dropped 4 bases, with 10 bases sitting between them. The CDR3 runs to 13 residues. CDR3 sequence (DNA): TGTGCCAGCAGCTCCTCGGACAGCTATGGCTACACCTTC. Its protein product is CASSSSDSYGYTF.

The chain employs TRBV11-2 and TRBJ2-5; no clear D. V was shortened by 1 base and J by 4 bases, with 1 base between the two germline ends. The CDR3 sequence is 11 residues long. Germline CDR1 reads SGHAT; CDR2 reads FQNNGV. The CDR3 sequence: CASSLGETQYF. The CDR3 region has the DNA TGTGCCAGCAGCTTAGGAGAGACCCAGTACTTC.

The gene calls are TRBV4-3 and TRBJ1-6; D gene unclear. Trimming removed 0 bases from V and 9 bases from J, with 15 bases in between. The CDR3 length is 16 residues. Germline CDR1 and CDR2: LGHNA and YSLEER. This CDR3 reads CASSQDLPGSGSPLHF. In nucleotides, the CDR3 is TGCGCCAGCAGCCAAGATCTGCCGGGCTCGGGTTCACCCCTCCACTTT.

The chain combines TRBV25-1 with TRBJ1-6; D remains ambiguous. This CDR3 spans 15 amino acids. Per the germline V gene, CDR1 is MGHDK and CDR2 is SYGVNS. Trimming stripped 4 bases from V and 7 bases from J, with 14 bases between. Here the CDR3 reads CASSASDGNNSPLHF. The CDR3 DNA reads TGTGCCAGCAGTGCTTCGGACGGCAACAATTCACCCCTCCACTTT.